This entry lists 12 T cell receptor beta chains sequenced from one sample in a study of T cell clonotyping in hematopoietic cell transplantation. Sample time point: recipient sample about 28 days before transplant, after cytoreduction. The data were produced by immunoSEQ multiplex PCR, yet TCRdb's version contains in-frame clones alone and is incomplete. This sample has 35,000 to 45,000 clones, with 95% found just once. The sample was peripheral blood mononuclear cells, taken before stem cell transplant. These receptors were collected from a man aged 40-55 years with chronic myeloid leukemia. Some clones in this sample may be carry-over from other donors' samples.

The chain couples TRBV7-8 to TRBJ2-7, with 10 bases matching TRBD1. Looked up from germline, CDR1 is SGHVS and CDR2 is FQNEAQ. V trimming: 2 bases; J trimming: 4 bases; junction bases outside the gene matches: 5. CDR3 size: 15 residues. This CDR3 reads CASSLSGQGIYEQYF. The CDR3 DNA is TGTGCCAGCAGCTTATCGGGACAGGGGATATACGAGCAGTACTTC.

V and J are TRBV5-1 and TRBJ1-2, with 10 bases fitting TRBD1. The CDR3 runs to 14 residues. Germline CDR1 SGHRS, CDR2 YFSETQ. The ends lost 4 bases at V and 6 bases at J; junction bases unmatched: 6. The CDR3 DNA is TGCGCCAGCAGCCAACGACAGGGGGCAAATGGCTACACCTTC. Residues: CASSQRQGANGYTF. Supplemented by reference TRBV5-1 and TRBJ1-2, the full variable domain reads KAGVTQTPRYLIKTRGQQVTLSCSPISGHRSVSWYQQTPGQGLQFLFEYFSETQRNKGNFPGRFSGRQFSNSRSEMNVSTLELGDSALYLCASSQRQGANGYTFGSGTRLTVV.

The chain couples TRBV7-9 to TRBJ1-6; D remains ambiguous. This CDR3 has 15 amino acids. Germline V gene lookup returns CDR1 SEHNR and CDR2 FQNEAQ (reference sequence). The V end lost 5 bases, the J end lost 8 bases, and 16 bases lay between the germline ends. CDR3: CASSIRSPGDSPLHF. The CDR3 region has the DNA TGTGCCAGCAGCATAAGGTCCCCCGGGGATTCACCCCTCCACTTT.

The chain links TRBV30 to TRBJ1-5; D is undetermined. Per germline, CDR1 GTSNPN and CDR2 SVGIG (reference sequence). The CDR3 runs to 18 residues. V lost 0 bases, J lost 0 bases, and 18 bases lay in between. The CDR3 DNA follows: TGTGCCTGGAGTGTAAATCGACACAGTTCTTATAGCAATCAGCCCCAGCATTTT. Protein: CAWSVNRHSSYSNQPQHF. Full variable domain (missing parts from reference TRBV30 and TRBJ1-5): SQTIHQWPATLVQPVGSPLSLECTVEGTSNPNLYWYRQAAGRGLQLLFYSVGIGQISSEVPQNLSASRPQDRQFILSSKKLLLSDSGFYLCAWSVNRHSSYSNQPQHFGDGTRLSIL.

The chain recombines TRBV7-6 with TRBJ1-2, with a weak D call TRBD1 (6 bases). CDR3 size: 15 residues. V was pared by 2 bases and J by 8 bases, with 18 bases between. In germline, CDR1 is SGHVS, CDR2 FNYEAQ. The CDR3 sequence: CASSLYRTGHSGYTF. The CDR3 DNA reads TGTGCCAGCAGCTTATATCGCACGGGACACTCCGGCTACACCTTC.

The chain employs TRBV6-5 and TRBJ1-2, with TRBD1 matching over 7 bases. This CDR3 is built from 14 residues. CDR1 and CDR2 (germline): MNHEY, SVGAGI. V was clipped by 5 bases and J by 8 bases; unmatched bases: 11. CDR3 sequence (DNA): TGTGCCAGCAGTACCAGGACAGGCCGGGGAGGCTACACCTTC. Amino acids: CASSTRTGRGGYTF.

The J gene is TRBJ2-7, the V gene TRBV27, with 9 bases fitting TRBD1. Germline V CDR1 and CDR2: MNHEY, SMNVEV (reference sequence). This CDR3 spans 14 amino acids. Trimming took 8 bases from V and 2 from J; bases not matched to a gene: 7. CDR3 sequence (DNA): TGTGCCAGCCGCCGGGACAGGGAAGCCTACGAGCAGTACTTC. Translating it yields CASRRDREAYEQYF.

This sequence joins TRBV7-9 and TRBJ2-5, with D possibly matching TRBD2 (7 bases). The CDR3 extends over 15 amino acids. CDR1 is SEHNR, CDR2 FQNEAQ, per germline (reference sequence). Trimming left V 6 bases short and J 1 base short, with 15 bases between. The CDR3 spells CASSPGGLFQETQYF. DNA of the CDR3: TGTGCCAGCAGTCCGGGGGGCCTCTTCCAAGAGACCCAGTACTTC.

The CDR3 is CASSLLGQGRTGELFF. The CDR3 DNA sequence: TGTGCCAGCAGCTTATTGGGACAGGGCCGGACCGGGGAGCTGTTTTTT. This chain uses TRBV7-6 with TRBJ2-2, with 9 bases aligning to TRBD1. Germline V gene sequence: CDR1 SGHVS, CDR2 FNYEAQ. The trim removed 2 bases at V and 5 bases at J, leaving 6 bases unmatched. There are 16 residues in the CDR3.

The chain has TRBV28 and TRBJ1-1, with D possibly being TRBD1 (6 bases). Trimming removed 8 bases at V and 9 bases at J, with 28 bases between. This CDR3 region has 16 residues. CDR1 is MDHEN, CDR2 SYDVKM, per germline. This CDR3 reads CASSLVKGRGGAKAFF. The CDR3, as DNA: TGTGCCAGCTCATTAGTTAAGGGACGCGGGGGGGCAAAAGCTTTCTTT.

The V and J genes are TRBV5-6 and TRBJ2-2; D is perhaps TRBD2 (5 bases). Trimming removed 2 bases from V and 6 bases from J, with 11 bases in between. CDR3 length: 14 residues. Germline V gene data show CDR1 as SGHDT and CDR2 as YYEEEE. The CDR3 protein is CASSFSSGSGELFF. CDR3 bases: TGTGCCAGCAGCTTCTCGTCGGGGTCCGGGGAGCTGTTTTTT.

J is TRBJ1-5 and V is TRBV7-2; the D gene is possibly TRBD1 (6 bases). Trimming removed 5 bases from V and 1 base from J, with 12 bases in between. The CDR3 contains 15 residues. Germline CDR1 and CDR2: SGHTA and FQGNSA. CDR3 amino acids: CASSRKGQSNQPQHF. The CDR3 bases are TGTGCCAGCAGCCGAAAAGGACAGAGCAATCAGCCCCAGCATTTT.